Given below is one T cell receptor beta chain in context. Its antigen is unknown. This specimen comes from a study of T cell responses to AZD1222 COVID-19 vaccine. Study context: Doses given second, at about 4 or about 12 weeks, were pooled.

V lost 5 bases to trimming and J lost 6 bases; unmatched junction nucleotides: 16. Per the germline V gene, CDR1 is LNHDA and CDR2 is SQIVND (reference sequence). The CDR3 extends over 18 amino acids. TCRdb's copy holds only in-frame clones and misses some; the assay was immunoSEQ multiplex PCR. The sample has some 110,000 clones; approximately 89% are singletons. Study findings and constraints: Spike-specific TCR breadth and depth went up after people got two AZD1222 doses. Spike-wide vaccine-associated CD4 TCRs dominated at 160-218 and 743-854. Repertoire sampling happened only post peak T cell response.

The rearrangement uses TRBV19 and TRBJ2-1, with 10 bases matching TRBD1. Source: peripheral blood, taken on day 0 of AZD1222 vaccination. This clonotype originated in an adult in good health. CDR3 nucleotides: TGTGCCAGTAGTCCACGTCCCGGGACAGGGGTGATGTTCAATGAGCAGTTCTTC. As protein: CASSPRPGTGVMFNEQFF.